Here is one T cell receptor beta chain with its context. This sample is drawn from a study of radiotherapy plus CTLA-4 blockade in lung cancer. This CDR3 is built from 16 residues. Trimming cost V 6 bases and J 0 bases, with 15 bases left between them. The V gene's germline CDR1 is LNHDA and CDR2 SQIVND (reference sequence). Repertoires were generated with immunoSEQ multiplex PCR, while TCRdb's copy carries only in-frame clones and drops some. In the table there are approximately 83,000 clones, around 78% of which are singletons. The J gene is TRBJ1-3, the V gene TRBV19, with unresolved D. This clonotype was sampled from a human donor with non-small cell lung cancer who had a partial response to radiotherapy plus ipilimumab. Some clones in this sample may be carry-over from other donors' samples. The specimen was peripheral blood, collected from a patient treated with radiotherapy plus ipilimumab. In DNA, the CDR3 is TGTGCCAGTAGGACCTCCACCAGAGGCTCTGGAAACACCATATATTTT. Amino acids: CASRTSTRGSGNTIYF. The whole variable domain, filled in from reference TRBV19 and TRBJ1-3, reads DGGITQSPKYLFRKEGQNVTLSCEQNLNHDAMYWYRQDPGQGLRLIYYSQIVNDFQKGDIAEGYSVSREKKESFPLTVTSAQKNPTAFYLCASRTSTRGSGNTIYFGEGSWLTVV.